This record covers a single T cell receptor beta chain. Sequencing was performed with immunoSEQ multiplex PCR; in TCRdb, only in-frame clones are kept and a portion is missing. Seen here are about 83,000 clones, 91% observed once, and the top ten hold about 16%. This record belongs to a study of control samples from healthy donors and cancer patients. CDR1 and CDR2 (germline): SNHLY, FYNNEI. The CDR3 covers 13 residues. V lost 4 bases and J 1 base, leaving 7 bases between the germline ends. This clonotype was obtained from a man over 45 in good health. V and J are TRBV2 and TRBJ1-1; D remains unclear. The sequencing sample was made of blood. CDR3 nucleotide sequence: TGTGCCAGCAGTGTTTTACAGAACACTGAAGCTTTCTTT. Its protein is CASSVLQNTEAFF.